This TCR beta chain was sequenced for a study of blood T cell repertoires in COVID-19. Across the whole study: The study drew acute and convalescent COVID-19 samples from the United States, Italy and Spain.

The CDR3 loop spans 12 amino acids. Trimming pared 3 bases from V and 4 bases from J, leaving 7 bases between. Germline V gives CDR1 SGHRS, CDR2 YFSETQ. Participants' reported clinical history set cohort assignment. In Cohort 3, a recovered donor had either two negative PCRs, clearance, or symptom resolution. Data came from immunoSEQ multiplex PCR; TCRdb stores just in-frame clones and leaves some out. This table holds about 280,000 clones, 85% found once. The chain is built from TRBV5-1 and TRBJ2-5, with D maybe TRBD2 (5 bases). The sequence derives from a woman in her fifties or sixties who had recovered from COVID-19. Sequenced sample: PBMCs or T cells enriched from blood (not recorded which). The CDR3 sequence is CASSWERETQYF. CDR3 bases: TGCGCCAGCAGCTGGGAGCGAGAGACCCAGTACTTC.